The present T cell receptor (beta chain) was sequenced within a study of Graves' ophthalmopathy and Graves' hyperthyroidism. Study-level information: Peripheral blood was collected at initial diagnosis, before any treatment.

Transcripts of RNA were the source for amplifying TCR beta CDR3 regions. HTBI primers served in a first-round RT-PCR, which a second-round multiplex PCR followed. TCRdb itself ran the multiplex PCR reads through MiXCR, one entry per CDR3 protein. The data show about 25,000 distinct CDR3 sequences, around 50% seen once. This clonotype was seen ten or more times. The antigen is undetermined. Only newly diagnosed hyperthyroidism patients aged 18 to 65, with under 2 months' duration, were enrolled. Clinical symptoms, serum thyroxine, TRAb, thyroid ultrasound and orbital computed tomography determined diagnosis. CDR1 is LNHDA, CDR2 SQIVND, per germline (reference sequence). The length of the CDR3 is 12 residues. V was clipped by 7 bases and J by 6 bases, with 9 bases between them. Study results and limitations: Using a 13-signature model, the authors split ophthalmopathy from stable hyperthyroidism, with 85% to 90% sensitivity and around 76% specificity.

This clonotype was obtained from an adult woman with stable Graves' hyperthyroidism. Sequencing was performed on peripheral blood. The chain is built from TRBV19 and TRBJ1-4, with TRBD1 as a possible D gene (6 bases). The CDR3 region is CASKGTYEKLFF. Written as DNA, the CDR3 is TGTGCCAGTAAGGGGACATATGAAAAACTGTTTTTT.